This TCR beta chain was sequenced in a study of a mutant IDH1 vaccine in newly diagnosed glioma. Across the study: Commencement of vaccination occurred 4-6 weeks following radiotherapy alone, or concurrently with temozolomide cycles. The sex distribution of treated patients was roughly 62% male and about 38% female, with a mean age of roughly 40 years.

This CDR3 is built from 16 residues. CDR1 is SGHTA and CDR2 is FQGNSA in the germline V gene. V was clipped by 5 bases and J by 0 bases, with 16 bases between them. Study conclusions and caveats: Apparently unrelated to pseudoprogression were changes in the top peripheral T cell clonotypes.

Assay used: immunoSEQ multiplex PCR; TCRdb lists only in-frame clones, some missing. This repertoire shows tens of thousands of clones, roughly 80% found once; its top ten account for around 20%. To note about this clone: Its specificity is unknown.

Time point described: week 47, end of study. A 20-mer mutant IDH1 peptide at 300 ug was injected subcutaneously with topical imiquimod. The patients were given eight vaccinations, one each in weeks 1, 3, 5, 7, 11, 15, 19 and 23. The source of this sequence is a man younger than 35 with glioma. Some clones in this sample may be carry-over from other donors' samples. Here the sequenced sample was PBMCs, taken from a glioma patient whose treatment included an IDH1 peptide vaccine. The V call is TRBV7-2, the J call TRBJ1-2; D unresolved. CDR3 sequence: CASSEAVGGTNYGYTF. CDR3 nucleotides: TGTGCCAGCAGCGAAGCGGTCGGCGGCACTAACTATGGCTACACCTTC.